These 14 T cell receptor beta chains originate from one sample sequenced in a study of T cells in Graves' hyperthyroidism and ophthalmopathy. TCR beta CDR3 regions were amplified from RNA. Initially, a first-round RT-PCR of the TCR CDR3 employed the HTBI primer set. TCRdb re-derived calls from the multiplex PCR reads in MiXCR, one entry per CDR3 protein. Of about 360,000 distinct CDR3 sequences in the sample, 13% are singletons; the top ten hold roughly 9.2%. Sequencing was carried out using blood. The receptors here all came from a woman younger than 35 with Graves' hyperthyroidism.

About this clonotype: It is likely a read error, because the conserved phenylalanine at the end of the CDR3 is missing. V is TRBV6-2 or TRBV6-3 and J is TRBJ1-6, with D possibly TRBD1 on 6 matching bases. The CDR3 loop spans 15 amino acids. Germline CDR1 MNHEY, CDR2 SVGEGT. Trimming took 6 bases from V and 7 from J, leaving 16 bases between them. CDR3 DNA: TGTGCCAGCAGGAACAGGGCGGGGACCAATTCACCCCTCCACCTT. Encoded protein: CASRNRAGTNSPLHL.

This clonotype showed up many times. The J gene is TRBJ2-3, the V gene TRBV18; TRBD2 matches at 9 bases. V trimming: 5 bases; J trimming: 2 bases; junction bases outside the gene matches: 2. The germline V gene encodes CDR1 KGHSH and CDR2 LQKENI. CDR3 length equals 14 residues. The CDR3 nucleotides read TGTGCCAGCTCAGCGGGGGGGATCACAGATACGCAGTATTTT. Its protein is CASSAGGITDTQYF.

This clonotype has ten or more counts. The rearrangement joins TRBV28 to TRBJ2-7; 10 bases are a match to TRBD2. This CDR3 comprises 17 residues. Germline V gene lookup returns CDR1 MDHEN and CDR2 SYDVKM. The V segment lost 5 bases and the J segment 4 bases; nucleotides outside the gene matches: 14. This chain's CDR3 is CASSRGGASGSQYEQYF. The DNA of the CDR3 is TGTGCCAGCAGTCGCGGAGGTGCTAGCGGGAGTCAGTACGAGCAGTACTTC.

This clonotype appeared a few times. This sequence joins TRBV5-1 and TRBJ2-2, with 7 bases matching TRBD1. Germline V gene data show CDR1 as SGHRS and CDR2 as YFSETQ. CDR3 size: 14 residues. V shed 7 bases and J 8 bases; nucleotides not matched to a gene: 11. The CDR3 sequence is CASRDTGERGELFF. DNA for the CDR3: TGCGCCAGCCGTGATACAGGGGAGCGGGGGGAGCTGTTTTTT.

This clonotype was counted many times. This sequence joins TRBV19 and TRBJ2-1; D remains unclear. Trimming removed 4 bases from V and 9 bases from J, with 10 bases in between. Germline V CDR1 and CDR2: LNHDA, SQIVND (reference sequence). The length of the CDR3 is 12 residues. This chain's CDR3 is CASSTGQAEQFF. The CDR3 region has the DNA TGTGCCAGTAGTACCGGGCAGGCTGAGCAGTTCTTC. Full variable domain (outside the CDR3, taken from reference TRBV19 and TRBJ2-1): DGGITQSPKYLFRKEGQNVTLSCEQNLNHDAMYWYRQDPGQGLRLIYYSQIVNDFQKGDIAEGYSVSREKKESFPLTVTSAQKNPTAFYLCASSTGQAEQFFGPGTRLTVL.

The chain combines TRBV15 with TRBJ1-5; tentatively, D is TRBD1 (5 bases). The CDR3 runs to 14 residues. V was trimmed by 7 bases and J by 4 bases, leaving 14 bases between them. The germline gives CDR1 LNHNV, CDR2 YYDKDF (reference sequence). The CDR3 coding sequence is TGTGCCACCACCCAGACAGATGCAAATCAGCCCCAGCATTTT. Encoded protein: CATTQTDANQPQHF.

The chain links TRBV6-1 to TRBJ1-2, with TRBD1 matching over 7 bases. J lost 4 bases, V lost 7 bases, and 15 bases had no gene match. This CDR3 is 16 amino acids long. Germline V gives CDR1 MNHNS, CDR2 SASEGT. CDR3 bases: TGTGCCAGCACCAAGACCGGGACAGCCCCGCTCTATGGCTACACCTTC. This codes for CASTKTGTAPLYGYTF.

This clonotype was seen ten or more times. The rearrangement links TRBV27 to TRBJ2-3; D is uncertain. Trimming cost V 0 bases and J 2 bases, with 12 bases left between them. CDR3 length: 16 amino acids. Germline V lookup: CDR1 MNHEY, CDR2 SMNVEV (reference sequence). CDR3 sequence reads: CASSLSARTYTDTQYF. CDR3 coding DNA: TGTGCCAGCAGTTTATCTGCCAGGACCTACACAGATACGCAGTATTTT.

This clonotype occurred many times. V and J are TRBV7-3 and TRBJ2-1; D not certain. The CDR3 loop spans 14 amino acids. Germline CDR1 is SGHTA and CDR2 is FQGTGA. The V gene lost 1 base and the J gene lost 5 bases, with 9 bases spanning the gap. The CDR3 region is CASSLKAGNNEQFF. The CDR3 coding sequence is TGTGCCAGCAGCTTAAAGGCAGGCAACAATGAGCAGTTCTTC.

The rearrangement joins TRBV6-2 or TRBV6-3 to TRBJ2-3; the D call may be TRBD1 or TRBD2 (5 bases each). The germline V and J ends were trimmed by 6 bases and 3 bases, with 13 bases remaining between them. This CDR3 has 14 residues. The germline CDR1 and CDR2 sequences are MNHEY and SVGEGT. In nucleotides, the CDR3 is TGTGCCAGCAGCTGGGGACGGTTTACAGATACGCAGTATTTT. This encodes CASSWGRFTDTQYF.

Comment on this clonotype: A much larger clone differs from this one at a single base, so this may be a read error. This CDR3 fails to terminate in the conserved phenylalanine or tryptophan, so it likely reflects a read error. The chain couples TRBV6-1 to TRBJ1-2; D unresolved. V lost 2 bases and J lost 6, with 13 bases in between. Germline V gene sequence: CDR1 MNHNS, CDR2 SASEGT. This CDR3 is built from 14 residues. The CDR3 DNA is TGTGCCAGCAGTGAACGGCACCAGAGTCATGGCTACACCCTC. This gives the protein CASSERHQSHGYTL.

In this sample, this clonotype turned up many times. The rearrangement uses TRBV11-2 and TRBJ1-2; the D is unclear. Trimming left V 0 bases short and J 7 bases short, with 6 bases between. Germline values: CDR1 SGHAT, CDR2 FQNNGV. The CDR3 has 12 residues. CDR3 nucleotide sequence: TGTGCCAGCAGCTTAGACGGGCGTGGCTACACCTTC. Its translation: CASSLDGRGYTF.

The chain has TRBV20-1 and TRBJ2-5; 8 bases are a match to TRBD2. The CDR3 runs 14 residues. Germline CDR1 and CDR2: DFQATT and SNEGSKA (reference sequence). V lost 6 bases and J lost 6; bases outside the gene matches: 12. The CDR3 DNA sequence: TGCAGTGCCGACGTGGCGGGAGGCGTGAAGACCCAGTACTTC. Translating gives CSADVAGGVKTQYF.

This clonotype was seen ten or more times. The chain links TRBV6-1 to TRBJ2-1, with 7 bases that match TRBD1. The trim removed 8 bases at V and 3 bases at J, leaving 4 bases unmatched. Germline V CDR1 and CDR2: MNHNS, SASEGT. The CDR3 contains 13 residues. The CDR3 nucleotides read TGTGCCAGCGGTAGGGACAGCTACAATGAGCAGTTCTTC. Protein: CASGRDSYNEQFF.